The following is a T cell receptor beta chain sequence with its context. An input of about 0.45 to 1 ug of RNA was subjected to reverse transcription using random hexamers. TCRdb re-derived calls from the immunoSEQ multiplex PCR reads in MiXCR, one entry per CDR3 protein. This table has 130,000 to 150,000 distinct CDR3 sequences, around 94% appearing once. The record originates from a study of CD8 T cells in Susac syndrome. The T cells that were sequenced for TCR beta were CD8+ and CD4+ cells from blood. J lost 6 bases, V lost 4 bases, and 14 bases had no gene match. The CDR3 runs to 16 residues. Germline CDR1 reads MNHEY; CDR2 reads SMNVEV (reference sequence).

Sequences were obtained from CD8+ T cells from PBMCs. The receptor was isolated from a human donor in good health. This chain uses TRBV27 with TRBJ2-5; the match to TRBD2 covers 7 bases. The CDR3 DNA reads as TGTGCCAGCAGTTGGGGAGGGCAAGGCTTTATGCAGACCCAGTACTTC. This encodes CASSWGGQGFMQTQYF.